This TCR beta chain was retrieved from a study of CD8+CD57+ T cells in acquired aplastic anemia. It was genomic DNA that served as the template for profiling TCR beta VDJ and CDR3. TCRdb used MiXCR to reprocess the reads, holding one entry per CDR3 protein. The table lists roughly 420,000 distinct CDR3 sequences, under 80% of them singletons. The CDR3 consists of 16 residues. Per germline, CDR1 SGHTA and CDR2 FQGNSA. Trimming pared 9 bases from V and 7 bases from J, leaving 22 bases between. The gene calls are TRBV7-2 and TRBJ1-6, with D possibly TRBD1 on 5 matching bases. Sequencing was done on a sample of sorted CD4+, CD8+, or CD8+CD57+ T cells (not recorded which) from PBMCs. This clonotype was obtained from a human donor in good health, serving as a control. The CDR3 DNA is TGTGCCAGTAGTCCCCGCGACAGAACTCAGAATTCACCCCTCCACTTT. It codes for CASSPRDRTQNSPLHF.